The present T cell receptor (beta chain) was sequenced within a study of T-cell memory formation after mild COVID-19. Overall study: Largely donor-specific sequence clusters came from a couple of donors.

Notes on the study in general: Clones contracting over day 15 to 85 were CD4/CD8 balanced, with later expanders leaning CD4+.

It was 5'RACE with constant-segment primers that produced the TCR alpha and TCR beta cDNA libraries, which carried sample barcodes and UMIs. TCRdb reprocessed the 5' RACE reads via MiXCR and lists one record per CDR3 protein. This table holds approximately 300,000 distinct CDR3 sequences, around a sixth found once. This clonotype has only a few counts. Its target is unknown. The sequenced material came from PBMCs or a T cell subset sorted from them (not recorded which). The origin of this receptor is a man between 18 and 29 years old who had mild COVID-19 (a few samples of this study predate the infection). Cell type and time point are not known.

The CDR3 region is CASSQGVEATNEKLFF. For the CDR3, the DNA is TGTGCCAGCAGCCAAGGCGTGGAGGCAACTAATGAAAAACTGTTTTTT. V and J are TRBV4-2 and TRBJ1-4; D is ambiguous. Germline lookup yields CDR1 LGHNA and CDR2 YNFKEQ. Trimming removed 1 base from V and 0 bases from J, with 9 bases in between. This CDR3 contains 16 residues.